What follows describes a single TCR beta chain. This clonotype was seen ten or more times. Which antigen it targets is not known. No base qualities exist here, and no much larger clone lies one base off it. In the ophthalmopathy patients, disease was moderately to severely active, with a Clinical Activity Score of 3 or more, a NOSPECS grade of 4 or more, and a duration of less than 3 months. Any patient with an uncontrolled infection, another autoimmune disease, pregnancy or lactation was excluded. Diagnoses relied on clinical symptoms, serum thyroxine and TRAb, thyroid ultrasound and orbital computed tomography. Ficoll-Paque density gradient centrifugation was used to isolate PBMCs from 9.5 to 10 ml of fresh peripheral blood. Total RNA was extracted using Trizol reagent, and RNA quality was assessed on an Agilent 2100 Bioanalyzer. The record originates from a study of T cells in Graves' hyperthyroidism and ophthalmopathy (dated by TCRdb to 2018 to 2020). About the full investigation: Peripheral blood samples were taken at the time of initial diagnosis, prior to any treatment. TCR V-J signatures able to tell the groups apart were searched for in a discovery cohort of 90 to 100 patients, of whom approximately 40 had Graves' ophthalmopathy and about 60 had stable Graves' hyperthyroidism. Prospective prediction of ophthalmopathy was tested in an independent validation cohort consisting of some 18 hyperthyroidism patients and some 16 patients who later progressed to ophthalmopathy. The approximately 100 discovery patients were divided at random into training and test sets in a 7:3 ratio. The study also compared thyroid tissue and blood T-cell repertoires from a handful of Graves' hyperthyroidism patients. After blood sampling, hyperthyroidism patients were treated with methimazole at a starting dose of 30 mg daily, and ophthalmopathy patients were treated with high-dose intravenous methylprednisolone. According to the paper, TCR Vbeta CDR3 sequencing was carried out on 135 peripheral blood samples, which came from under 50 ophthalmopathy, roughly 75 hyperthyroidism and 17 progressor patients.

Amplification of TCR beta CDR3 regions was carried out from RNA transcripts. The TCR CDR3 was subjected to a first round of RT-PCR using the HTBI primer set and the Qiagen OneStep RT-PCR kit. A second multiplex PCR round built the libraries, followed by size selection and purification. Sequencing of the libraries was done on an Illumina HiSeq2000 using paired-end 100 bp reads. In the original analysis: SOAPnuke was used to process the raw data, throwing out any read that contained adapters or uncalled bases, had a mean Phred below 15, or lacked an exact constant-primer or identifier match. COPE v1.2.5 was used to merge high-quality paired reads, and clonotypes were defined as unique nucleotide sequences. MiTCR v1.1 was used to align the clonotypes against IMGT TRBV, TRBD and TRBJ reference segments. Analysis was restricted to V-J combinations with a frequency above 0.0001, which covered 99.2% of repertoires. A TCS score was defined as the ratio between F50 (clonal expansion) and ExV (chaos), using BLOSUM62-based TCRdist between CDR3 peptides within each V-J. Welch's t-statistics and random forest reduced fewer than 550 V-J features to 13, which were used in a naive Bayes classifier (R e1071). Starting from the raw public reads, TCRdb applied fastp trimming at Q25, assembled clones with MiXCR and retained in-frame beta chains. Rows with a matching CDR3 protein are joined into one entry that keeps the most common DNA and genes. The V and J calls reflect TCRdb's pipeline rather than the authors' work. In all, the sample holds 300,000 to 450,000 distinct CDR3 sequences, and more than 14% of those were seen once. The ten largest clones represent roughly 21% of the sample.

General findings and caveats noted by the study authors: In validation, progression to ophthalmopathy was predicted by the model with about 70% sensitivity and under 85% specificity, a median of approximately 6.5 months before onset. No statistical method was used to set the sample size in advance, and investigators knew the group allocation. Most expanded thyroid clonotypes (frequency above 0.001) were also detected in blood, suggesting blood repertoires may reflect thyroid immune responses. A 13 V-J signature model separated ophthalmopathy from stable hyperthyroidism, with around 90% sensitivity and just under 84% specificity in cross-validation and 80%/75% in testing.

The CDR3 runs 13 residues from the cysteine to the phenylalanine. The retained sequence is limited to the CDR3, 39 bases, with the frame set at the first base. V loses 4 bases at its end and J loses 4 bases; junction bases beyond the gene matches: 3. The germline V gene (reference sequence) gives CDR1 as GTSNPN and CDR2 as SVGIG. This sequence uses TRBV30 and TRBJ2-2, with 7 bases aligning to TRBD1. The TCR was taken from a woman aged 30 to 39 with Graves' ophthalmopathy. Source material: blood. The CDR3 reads CAWTGGTTGELFF. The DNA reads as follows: TGTGCCTGGACAGGGGGTACCACCGGGGAGCTGTTTTTT.